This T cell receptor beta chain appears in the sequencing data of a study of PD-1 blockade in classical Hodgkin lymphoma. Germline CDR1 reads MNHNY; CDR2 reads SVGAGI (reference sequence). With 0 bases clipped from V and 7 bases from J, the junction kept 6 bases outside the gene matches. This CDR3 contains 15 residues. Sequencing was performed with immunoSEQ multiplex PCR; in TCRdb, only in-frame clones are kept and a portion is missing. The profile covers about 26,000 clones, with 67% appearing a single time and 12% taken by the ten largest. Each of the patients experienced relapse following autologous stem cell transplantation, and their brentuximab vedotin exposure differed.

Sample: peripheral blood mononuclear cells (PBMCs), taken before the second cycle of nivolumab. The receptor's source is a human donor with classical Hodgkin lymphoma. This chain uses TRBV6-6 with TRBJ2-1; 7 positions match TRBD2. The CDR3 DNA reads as TGTGCCAGCAGTTACTCGTGGCTAGCGGAAAATGAGCAGTTCTTC. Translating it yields CASSYSWLAENEQFF.